The rows below give T cell receptor beta chains drawn from one sample of a study of response to subunit inactivated influenza vaccine. Each CDR3 protein gets one entry after TCRdb re-called the RT-PCR reads with MiXCR. The data show hundreds of thousands of distinct CDR3 sequences, approximately 14% seen once. Sample: PBMCs from blood, taken approximately 13 days after vaccination. Receptors originate from a man in his forties or fifties who received an inactivated influenza vaccine. Both conserved end residues are part of each CDR3. Fields, in order: CDR3 DNA, CDR3 protein, J gene, D gene, clone size, V gene. The D gene is left open where the match is weak. Expanded clones are given a class, and other clones once, few, many or no size at all.

CDR3 DNA: TGTGCCAGCAGCGCCGTCGGCGTCCCCTTCCGCGAGAACACTGAAGCTTTCTTT
CDR3 protein: CASSAVGVPFRENTEAFF
J gene: TRBJ1-1
D gene: .
clone size: few
V gene: TRBV21-1

CDR3 DNA: TGTGCCAGCAGTCCGCGGACTAGCGCCGGGACCCAGTACTTC
CDR3 protein: CASSPRTSAGTQYF
J gene: TRBJ2-5
D gene: TRBD2
clone size: .
V gene: TRBV28

CDR3 DNA: TGCAGCGTTGAAGACTTGCGTGAGACCTCCTACAATGAGCAGTTCTTC
CDR3 protein: CSVEDLRETSYNEQFF
J gene: TRBJ2-1
D gene: .
clone size: .
V gene: TRBV29-1

CDR3 DNA: TGTGCCAGCAGTTCCCTCACTAAAGCGGGGGGCCAAGAGACCCAGTACTTC
CDR3 protein: CASSSLTKAGGQETQYF
J gene: TRBJ2-5
D gene: TRBD2
clone size: .
V gene: TRBV28

CDR3 DNA: TGCAGCGCCCGAGGGGAAGTGGGTTCACCCCTCCACTTT
CDR3 protein: CSARGEVGSPLHF
J gene: TRBJ1-6
D gene: .
clone size: .
V gene: TRBV29-1

CDR3 DNA: TGTGCCAGCAGTCATGCCAGGGCAGATACGCAGTATTTT
CDR3 protein: CASSHARADTQYF
J gene: TRBJ2-3
D gene: .
clone size: few
V gene: TRBV28

CDR3 DNA: TGTGCCAGCAGCGACACGGCAGGGGGCTACAATGAGCAGTTCTTC
CDR3 protein: CASSDTAGGYNEQFF
J gene: TRBJ2-1
D gene: TRBD1
clone size: few
V gene: TRBV6-1

CDR3 DNA: TGTGCCAGCAGTGGCAACAGATATGGCTACACCTTC
CDR3 protein: CASSGNRYGYTF
J gene: TRBJ1-2
D gene: .
clone size: few
V gene: TRBV12-3/TRBV12-4

CDR3 DNA: TGCGCCAGCAGCTTATGGGACACCAGCGGCACAGATACGCAGTATTTT
CDR3 protein: CASSLWDTSGTDTQYF
J gene: TRBJ2-3
D gene: .
clone size: few
V gene: TRBV5-1

CDR3 DNA: TGCGCCAGCAGAGTCCGGGACGACCTCTCTGGAAACACCATATATTTT
CDR3 protein: CASRVRDDLSGNTIYF
J gene: TRBJ1-3
D gene: .
clone size: many
V gene: TRBV10-2

CDR3 DNA: TGCGCCAGCAGTCAGCAGGGAGAGACCCAGTACTTC
CDR3 protein: CASSQQGETQYF
J gene: TRBJ2-5
D gene: .
clone size: few
V gene: TRBV10-2

CDR3 DNA: TGTGCCAGCAGCTTATCCAGCTCACCCCTCCACTTT
CDR3 protein: CASSLSSSPLHF
J gene: TRBJ1-6
D gene: .
clone size: many
V gene: TRBV7-9

CDR3 DNA: TGTGCCAGCAGTTACGGGGGTCAGCGGGTTAACAATGAGCAGTTCTTC
CDR3 protein: CASSYGGQRVNNEQFF
J gene: TRBJ2-1
D gene: .
clone size: few
V gene: TRBV6-2/TRBV6-3

CDR3 DNA: TGCGCCAGCAGCTTGGCCTCTAGCGGAGACAATGAGCAGTTCTTC
CDR3 protein: CASSLASSGDNEQFF
J gene: TRBJ2-1
D gene: TRBD2
clone size: .
V gene: TRBV5-1

CDR3 DNA: TGCGCCAGCAGCCAGGGCCGAGGGGGGGTTCGGTATTTT
CDR3 protein: CASSQGRGGVRYF
J gene: TRBJ2-3
D gene: .
clone size: few
V gene: TRBV4-3

CDR3 DNA: TGTGCCAGCAGTGCCCGACAGGGTTTCTCATACGAGCAGTACTTC
CDR3 protein: CASSARQGFSYEQYF
J gene: TRBJ2-7
D gene: TRBD1
clone size: few
V gene: TRBV28

CDR3 DNA: TGTGCCAGTAGTATAGATAGGCTAGCGGGAGGACCTAGAGATACGCAGTATTTT
CDR3 protein: CASSIDRLAGGPRDTQYF
J gene: TRBJ2-3
D gene: TRBD2
clone size: few
V gene: TRBV19

CDR3 DNA: TGTGCCAGCAGCTCAACTAGCGGGGGACCCAAGTGGTCAGATACGCAGTATTTT
CDR3 protein: CASSSTSGGPKWSDTQYF
J gene: TRBJ2-3
D gene: TRBD2
clone size: .
V gene: TRBV11-2

CDR3 DNA: TGTGCCAGCAGCTGGCAGACAGGGTCCGGCGGGGAGCTGTTTTTT
CDR3 protein: CASSWQTGSGGELFF
J gene: TRBJ2-2
D gene: TRBD1
clone size: .
V gene: TRBV7-2

CDR3 DNA: TGTGCCAGCAGTTTTGCGTTGGGGGCAGAAGAAGCTTTCTTT
CDR3 protein: CASSFALGAEEAFF
J gene: TRBJ1-1
D gene: .
clone size: .
V gene: TRBV12-3/TRBV12-4

CDR3 DNA: TGTGCCAGCAGTTACTCCTCAGGGGGGAACATTCAGTACTTC
CDR3 protein: CASSYSSGGNIQYF
J gene: TRBJ2-4
D gene: .
clone size: many
V gene: TRBV6-2/TRBV6-3

CDR3 DNA: TGTGCCAGCAGCTTCAGTTACGACACGCAGTATTTT
CDR3 protein: CASSFSYDTQYF
J gene: TRBJ2-3
D gene: .
clone size: .
V gene: TRBV11-2

CDR3 DNA: TGTGCCAGCAGTTTACAGGGGGCGCACACTAATGAAAAACTGTTTTTT
CDR3 protein: CASSLQGAHTNEKLFF
J gene: TRBJ1-4
D gene: TRBD1
clone size: few
V gene: TRBV12-3/TRBV12-4

CDR3 DNA: TGTGCCAGCAGCCAAGCGAACAATGAGCAGTTCTTC
CDR3 protein: CASSQANNEQFF
J gene: TRBJ2-1
D gene: .
clone size: .
V gene: TRBV3-1

CDR3 DNA: TGCAGTGCGAAGGGACAACCCCCCGCAGATACGCAGTATTTT
CDR3 protein: CSAKGQPPADTQYF
J gene: TRBJ2-3
D gene: .
clone size: .
V gene: TRBV20-1

CDR3 DNA: TGCAGTGCCAGCCCCTCCTCGGGTAGCACAGATACGCAGTATTTT
CDR3 protein: CSASPSSGSTDTQYF
J gene: TRBJ2-3
D gene: .
clone size: few
V gene: TRBV20-1

CDR3 DNA: TGTGCCAGCAGTTACCGACAGGGAAGGACCTACGAGCAGTACTTC
CDR3 protein: CASSYRQGRTYEQYF
J gene: TRBJ2-7
D gene: TRBD1
clone size: many
V gene: TRBV2

CDR3 DNA: TGTGCCAGCAGCTTAACAGGTACCCCGGCCGGAGATACGCAGTATTTT
CDR3 protein: CASSLTGTPAGDTQYF
J gene: TRBJ2-3
D gene: .
clone size: .
V gene: TRBV7-3

CDR3 DNA: TGTGCCAGCAGCGTAGTAGGATACAATGAGCAGTTCTTC
CDR3 protein: CASSVVGYNEQFF
J gene: TRBJ2-1
D gene: .
clone size: few
V gene: TRBV9

CDR3 DNA: TGCGCCAGCAGCTTGACTTATCTAGCAGTCCAGTACTTC
CDR3 protein: CASSLTYLAVQYF
J gene: TRBJ2-5
D gene: .
clone size: few
V gene: TRBV5-1

CDR3 DNA: TGTGCCAGCAGCCCAGCCAGGAACGGCCTCTATGGCTACACCTTC
CDR3 protein: CASSPARNGLYGYTF
J gene: TRBJ1-2
D gene: .
clone size: .
V gene: TRBV7-2

CDR3 DNA: TGTGCCAGCAGCGAGGGGATCGATGAGCAGTTCTTC
CDR3 protein: CASSEGIDEQFF
J gene: TRBJ2-1
D gene: .
clone size: few
V gene: TRBV11-2

CDR3 DNA: TGTGCCAGCAGTGAAGACCTGGGGATGAACACTGAAGCTTTCTTT
CDR3 protein: CASSEDLGMNTEAFF
J gene: TRBJ1-1
D gene: .
clone size: .
V gene: TRBV2

CDR3 DNA: TGTGCCAGCAGGCCAGCGGGAGGGAACAATGAGCAGTTCTTC
CDR3 protein: CASRPAGGNNEQFF
J gene: TRBJ2-1
D gene: TRBD2
clone size: many
V gene: TRBV6-2/TRBV6-3

CDR3 DNA: TGCGCCAGCAGCCAAGATCCAGGCAGAGATACGCAGTATTTT
CDR3 protein: CASSQDPGRDTQYF
J gene: TRBJ2-3
D gene: .
clone size: few
V gene: TRBV4-1

CDR3 DNA: TGTGCCATCGGGGGACAGCAAGAGACCCAGTACTTC
CDR3 protein: CAIGGQQETQYF
J gene: TRBJ2-5
D gene: TRBD1
clone size: many
V gene: TRBV10-3

CDR3 DNA: TGCGCCAGCAGCCAACGGGAGAGTCGGGCAGATACGCAGTATTTT
CDR3 protein: CASSQRESRADTQYF
J gene: TRBJ2-3
D gene: .
clone size: .
V gene: TRBV4-1

CDR3 DNA: TGCAGTGTGGCTAGCGGGAGGCAGGGGTCCTACAATGAGCAGTTCTTC
CDR3 protein: CSVASGRQGSYNEQFF
J gene: TRBJ2-1
D gene: TRBD2
clone size: .
V gene: TRBV20-1

CDR3 DNA: TGTGCCAGCAGGAACAACTACAATGAGCAGTTCTTC
CDR3 protein: CASRNNYNEQFF
J gene: TRBJ2-1
D gene: .
clone size: .
V gene: TRBV25-1

CDR3 DNA: TGTGCCAGCAGCAACGCGGGGATAGTGCAGTATTTT
CDR3 protein: CASSNAGIVQYF
J gene: TRBJ2-3
D gene: .
clone size: few
V gene: TRBV6-6

CDR3 DNA: TGTGCCTGGAGTGTGATCCAAGGGGGTGAGCAGTTCTTC
CDR3 protein: CAWSVIQGGEQFF
J gene: TRBJ2-1
D gene: .
clone size: .
V gene: TRBV30

CDR3 DNA: TGTGCCAGCAGCCAAGGGGACAGAAACCAAGAGACCCAGTACTTC
CDR3 protein: CASSQGDRNQETQYF
J gene: TRBJ2-5
D gene: TRBD1
clone size: .
V gene: TRBV7-9

CDR3 DNA: TGTGCCAGCAGTCAGACAGGGGAAGGCTACAATGAGCAGTTCTTC
CDR3 protein: CASSQTGEGYNEQFF
J gene: TRBJ2-1
D gene: TRBD1
clone size: once
V gene: TRBV6-1

CDR3 DNA: TGTGCCAGCAGCCAAAGGGCCCACAATGAGCAGTTCTTC
CDR3 protein: CASSQRAHNEQFF
J gene: TRBJ2-1
D gene: .
clone size: few
V gene: TRBV14

CDR3 DNA: TGTGCCAGCATCAACGAGGGAGGGCCAGGCAATGAGCAGTTCTTC
CDR3 protein: CASINEGGPGNEQFF
J gene: TRBJ2-1
D gene: TRBD2
clone size: few
V gene: TRBV6-2/TRBV6-3

CDR3 DNA: TGTGCCAGCAGCTTCACCAGGGACCGATATTCACCCCTCCACTTT
CDR3 protein: CASSFTRDRYSPLHF
J gene: TRBJ1-6
D gene: .
clone size: .
V gene: TRBV7-8

CDR3 DNA: TGTGCCAGCTCACATGGGTCCGATATCGGGGCCAACGTCCTGACTTTC
CDR3 protein: CASSHGSDIGANVLTF
J gene: TRBJ2-6
D gene: .
clone size: .
V gene: TRBV18

CDR3 DNA: TGTGCCAGCAGTTCGGACCGGGAGACCCAGTACTTC
CDR3 protein: CASSSDRETQYF
J gene: TRBJ2-5
D gene: .
clone size: many
V gene: TRBV12-3/TRBV12-4

CDR3 DNA: TGTGCCAGCAATGCGGACACCCAATCCTACGAGCAGTACTTC
CDR3 protein: CASNADTQSYEQYF
J gene: TRBJ2-7
D gene: .
clone size: .
V gene: TRBV12-3/TRBV12-4

CDR3 DNA: TGTGCCAGCAGCCGAGCCGTACGGGGGAACACCGGGGAGCTGTTTTTT
CDR3 protein: CASSRAVRGNTGELFF
J gene: TRBJ2-2
D gene: .
clone size: few
V gene: TRBV7-2

CDR3 DNA: TGTGCCAGCAGCTTAGGAATGACAGGGGGCTACGAGCAGTACTTC
CDR3 protein: CASSLGMTGGYEQYF
J gene: TRBJ2-7
D gene: TRBD1
clone size: .
V gene: TRBV4-2

CDR3 DNA: TGTGCCAGCAGCCAAGTAGCGGATCCGACCTACGAGCAGTACTTC
CDR3 protein: CASSQVADPTYEQYF
J gene: TRBJ2-7
D gene: .
clone size: few
V gene: TRBV3-1

CDR3 DNA: TGCGCCAGCAGCCGAGAGGCCTCGAGGTCACCCCTCCACTTT
CDR3 protein: CASSREASRSPLHF
J gene: TRBJ1-6
D gene: .
clone size: few
V gene: TRBV4-1

CDR3 DNA: TGCGCCAGCAGCTTGGAGCCGGAGACCCAGTACTTC
CDR3 protein: CASSLEPETQYF
J gene: TRBJ2-5
D gene: .
clone size: .
V gene: TRBV5-1

CDR3 DNA: TGTGCCAGCAGATTACATCAGGGGGGGACCACCGGGGAGCTGTTTTTT
CDR3 protein: CASRLHQGGTTGELFF
J gene: TRBJ2-2
D gene: .
clone size: few
V gene: TRBV7-2

CDR3 DNA: TGTGCCAGCAGTTACGGGGCGGCGGGGACCTACGAGCAGTACTTC
CDR3 protein: CASSYGAAGTYEQYF
J gene: TRBJ2-7
D gene: .
clone size: .
V gene: TRBV6-5

CDR3 DNA: TGTGCCAGCAGCCGAGACAGCGCTCGTCACACTTTCTACGAGCAGTACTTC
CDR3 protein: CASSRDSARHTFYEQYF
J gene: TRBJ2-7
D gene: .
clone size: .
V gene: TRBV5-5